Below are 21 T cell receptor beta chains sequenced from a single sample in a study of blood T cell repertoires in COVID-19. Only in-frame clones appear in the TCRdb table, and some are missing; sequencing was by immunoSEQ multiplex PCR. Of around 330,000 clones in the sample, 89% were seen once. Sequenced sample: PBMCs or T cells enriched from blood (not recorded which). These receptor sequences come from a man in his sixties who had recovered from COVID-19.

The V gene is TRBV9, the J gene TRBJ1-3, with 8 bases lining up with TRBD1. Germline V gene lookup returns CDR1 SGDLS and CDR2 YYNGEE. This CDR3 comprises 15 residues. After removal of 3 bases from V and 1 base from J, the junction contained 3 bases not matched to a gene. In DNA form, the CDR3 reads TGTGCCAGCAGCGATCGGGACAGGTCTGGAAACACCATATATTTT. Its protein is CASSDRDRSGNTIYF.

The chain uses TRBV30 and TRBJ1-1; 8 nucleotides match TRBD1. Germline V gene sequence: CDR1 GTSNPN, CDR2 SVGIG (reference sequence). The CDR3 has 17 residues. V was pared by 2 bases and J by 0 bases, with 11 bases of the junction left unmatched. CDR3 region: CAWSIPRGQGMNTEAFF. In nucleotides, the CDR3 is TGTGCCTGGAGTATTCCAAGAGGACAGGGTATGAACACTGAAGCTTTCTTT.

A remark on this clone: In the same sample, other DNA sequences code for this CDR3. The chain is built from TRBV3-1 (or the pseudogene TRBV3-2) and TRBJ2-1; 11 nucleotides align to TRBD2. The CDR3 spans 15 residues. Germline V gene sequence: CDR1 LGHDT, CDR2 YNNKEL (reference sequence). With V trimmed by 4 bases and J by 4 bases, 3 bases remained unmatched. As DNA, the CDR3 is TGTGCCAGCAGCCTCCGACTAGCGGGGTACAATGAGCAGTTCTTC. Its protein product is CASSLRLAGYNEQFF.

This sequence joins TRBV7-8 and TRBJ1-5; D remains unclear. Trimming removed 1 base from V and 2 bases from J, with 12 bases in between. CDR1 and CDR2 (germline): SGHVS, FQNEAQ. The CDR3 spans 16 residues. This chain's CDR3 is CASSLVLLGGNQPQHF. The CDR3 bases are TGTGCCAGCAGCTTAGTACTCCTAGGCGGCAATCAGCCCCAGCATTTT.

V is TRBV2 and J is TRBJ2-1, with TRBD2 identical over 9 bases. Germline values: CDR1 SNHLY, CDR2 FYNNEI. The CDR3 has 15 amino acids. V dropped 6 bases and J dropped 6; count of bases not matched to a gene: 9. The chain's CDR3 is CASSDPGLASNEQFF. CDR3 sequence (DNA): TGTGCCAGCAGCGACCCGGGACTAGCTAGCAATGAGCAGTTCTTC.

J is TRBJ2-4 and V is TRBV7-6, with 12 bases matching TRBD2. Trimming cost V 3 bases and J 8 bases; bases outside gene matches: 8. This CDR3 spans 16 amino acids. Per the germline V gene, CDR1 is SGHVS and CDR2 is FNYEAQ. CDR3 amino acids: CASSLTSGSSGDIQYF. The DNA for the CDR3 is TGTGCCAGCAGCTTGACTAGCGGGAGTTCTGGGGACATTCAGTACTTC.

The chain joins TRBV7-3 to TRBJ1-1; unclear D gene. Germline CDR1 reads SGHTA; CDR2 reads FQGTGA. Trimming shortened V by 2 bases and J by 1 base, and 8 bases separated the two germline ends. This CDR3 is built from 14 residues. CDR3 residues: CASSLGPANTEAFF. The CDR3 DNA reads TGTGCCAGCAGCTTAGGGCCAGCGAACACTGAAGCTTTCTTT.

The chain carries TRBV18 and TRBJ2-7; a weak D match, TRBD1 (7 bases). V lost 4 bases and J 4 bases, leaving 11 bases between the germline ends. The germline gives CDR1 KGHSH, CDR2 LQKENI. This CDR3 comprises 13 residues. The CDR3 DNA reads TGTGCCAGCTCACAAGCAGGGGGGTACGAGCAGTACTTC. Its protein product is CASSQAGGYEQYF. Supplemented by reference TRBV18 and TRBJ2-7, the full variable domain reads NAGVMQNPRHLVRRRGQEARLRCSPMKGHSHVYWYRQLPEEGLKFMVYLQKENIIDESGMPKERFSAEFPKEGPSILRIQQVVRGDSAAYFCASSQAGGYEQYFGPGTRLTVT.

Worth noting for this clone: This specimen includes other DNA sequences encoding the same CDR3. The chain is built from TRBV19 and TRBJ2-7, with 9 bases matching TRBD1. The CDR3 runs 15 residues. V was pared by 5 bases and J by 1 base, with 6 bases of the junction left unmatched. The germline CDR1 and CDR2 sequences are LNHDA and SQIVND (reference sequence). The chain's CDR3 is CASSPGTGSSYEQYF. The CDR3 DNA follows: TGTGCCAGTAGTCCGGGGACAGGGAGTTCCTACGAGCAGTACTTC.

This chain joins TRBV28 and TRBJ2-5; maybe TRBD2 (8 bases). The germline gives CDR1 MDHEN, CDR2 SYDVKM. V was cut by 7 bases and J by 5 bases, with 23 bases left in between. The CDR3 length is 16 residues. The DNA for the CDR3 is TGTGCCAGCACCGGAACGGGAGGGGGCGGCCGGGAGACCCAGTACTTC. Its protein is CASTGTGGGGRETQYF.

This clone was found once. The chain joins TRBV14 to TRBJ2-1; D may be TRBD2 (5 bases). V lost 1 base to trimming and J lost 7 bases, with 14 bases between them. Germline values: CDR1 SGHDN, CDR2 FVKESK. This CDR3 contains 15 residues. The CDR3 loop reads CASSQVFSWENEQFF. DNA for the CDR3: TGTGCCAGCAGCCAAGTTTTTAGTTGGGAGAATGAGCAGTTCTTC.

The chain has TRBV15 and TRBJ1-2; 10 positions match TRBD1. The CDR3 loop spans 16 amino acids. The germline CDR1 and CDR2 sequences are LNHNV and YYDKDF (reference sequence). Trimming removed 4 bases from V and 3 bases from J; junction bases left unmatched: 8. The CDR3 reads CATSTRDRGSDYGYTF. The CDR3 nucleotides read TGTGCCACCAGCACCCGGGACAGGGGATCTGACTATGGCTACACCTTC.

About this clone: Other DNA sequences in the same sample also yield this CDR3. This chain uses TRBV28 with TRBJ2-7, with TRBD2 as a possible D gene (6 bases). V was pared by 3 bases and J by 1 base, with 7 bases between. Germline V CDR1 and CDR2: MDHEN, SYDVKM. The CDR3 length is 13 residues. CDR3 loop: CASSFGGSYEQYF. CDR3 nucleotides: TGTGCCAGCAGTTTCGGGGGTTCCTACGAGCAGTACTTC.

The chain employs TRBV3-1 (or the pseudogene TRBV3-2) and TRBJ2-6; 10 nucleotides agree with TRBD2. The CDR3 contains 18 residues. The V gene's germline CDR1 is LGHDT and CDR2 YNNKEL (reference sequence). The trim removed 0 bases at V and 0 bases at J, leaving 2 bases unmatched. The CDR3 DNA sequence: TGTGCCAGCAGCCAAGACCTAGCGGGAGCCTCTGGGGCCAACGTCCTGACTTTC. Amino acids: CASSQDLAGASGANVLTF.

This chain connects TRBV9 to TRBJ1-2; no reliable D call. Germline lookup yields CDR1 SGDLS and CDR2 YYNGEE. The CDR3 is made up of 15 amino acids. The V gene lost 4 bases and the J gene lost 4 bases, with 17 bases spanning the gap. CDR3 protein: CASSPQRSSPYGYTF. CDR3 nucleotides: TGTGCCAGCAGCCCTCAAAGGAGCAGTCCCTATGGCTACACCTTC.

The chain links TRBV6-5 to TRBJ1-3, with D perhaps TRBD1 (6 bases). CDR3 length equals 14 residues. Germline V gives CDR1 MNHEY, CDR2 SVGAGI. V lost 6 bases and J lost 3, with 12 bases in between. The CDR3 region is CASSPQGYGNTIYF. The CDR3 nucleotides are TGTGCCAGCAGCCCACAGGGATATGGAAACACCATATATTTT.

The CDR3 DNA sequence: TGTGCCAGCAGTTACTCCGACAGACGTGTGACCGGGGAGCTGTTTTTT. This gives the protein CASSYSDRRVTGELFF. The chain joins TRBV6-5 to TRBJ2-2, with a possible D match to TRBD1 (5 bases). The CDR3 extends over 16 amino acids. Germline lookup yields CDR1 MNHEY and CDR2 SVGAGI. Trimming left V 0 bases short and J 5 bases short, with 13 bases between.

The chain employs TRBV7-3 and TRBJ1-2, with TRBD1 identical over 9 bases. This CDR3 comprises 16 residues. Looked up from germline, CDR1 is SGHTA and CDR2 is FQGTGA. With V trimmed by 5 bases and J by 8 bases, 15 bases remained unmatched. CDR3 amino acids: CASSPEASGTGYGYTF. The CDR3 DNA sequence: TGTGCCAGCAGCCCCGAAGCGTCCGGGACAGGGTACGGCTACACCTTC.

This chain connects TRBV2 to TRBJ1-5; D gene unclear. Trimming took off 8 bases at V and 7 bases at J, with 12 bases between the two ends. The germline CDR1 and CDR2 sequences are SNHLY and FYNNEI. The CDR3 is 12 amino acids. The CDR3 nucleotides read TGTGCCAGCGTCAGCACCGGGCAGCCCCAGCATTTT. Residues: CASVSTGQPQHF.

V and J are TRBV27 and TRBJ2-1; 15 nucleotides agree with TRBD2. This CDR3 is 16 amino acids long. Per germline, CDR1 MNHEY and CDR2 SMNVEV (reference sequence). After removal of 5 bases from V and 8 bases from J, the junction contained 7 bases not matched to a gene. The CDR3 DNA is TGTGCCAGCAGTCGACCGGGACTAGCGGGAGGTGATGAGCAGTTCTTC. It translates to CASSRPGLAGGDEQFF.

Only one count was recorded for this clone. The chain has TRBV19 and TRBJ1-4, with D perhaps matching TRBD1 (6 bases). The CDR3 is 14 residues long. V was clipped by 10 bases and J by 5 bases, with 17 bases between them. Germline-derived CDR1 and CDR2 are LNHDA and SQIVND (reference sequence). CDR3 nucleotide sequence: TGTGCCACCTCTGGGGGCCAAAGGAATGAAAAACTGTTTTTT. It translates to CATSGGQRNEKLFF. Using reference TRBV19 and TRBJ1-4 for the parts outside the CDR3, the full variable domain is DGGITQSPKYLFRKEGQNVTLSCEQNLNHDAMYWYRQDPGQGLRLIYYSQIVNDFQKGDIAEGYSVSREKKESFPLTVTSAQKNPTAFYLCATSGGQRNEKLFFGSGTQLSVL.